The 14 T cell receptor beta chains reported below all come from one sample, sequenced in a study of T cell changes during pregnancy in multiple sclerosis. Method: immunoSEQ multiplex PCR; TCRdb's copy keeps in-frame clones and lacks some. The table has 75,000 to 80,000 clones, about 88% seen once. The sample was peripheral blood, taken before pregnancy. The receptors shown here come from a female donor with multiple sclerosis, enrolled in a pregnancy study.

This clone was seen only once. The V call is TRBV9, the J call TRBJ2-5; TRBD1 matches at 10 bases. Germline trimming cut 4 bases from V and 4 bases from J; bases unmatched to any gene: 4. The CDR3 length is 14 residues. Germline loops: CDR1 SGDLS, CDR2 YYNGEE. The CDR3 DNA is TGTGCCAGCAGCCTGACAGGGGGCACAGAGACCCAGTACTTC. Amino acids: CASSLTGGTETQYF.

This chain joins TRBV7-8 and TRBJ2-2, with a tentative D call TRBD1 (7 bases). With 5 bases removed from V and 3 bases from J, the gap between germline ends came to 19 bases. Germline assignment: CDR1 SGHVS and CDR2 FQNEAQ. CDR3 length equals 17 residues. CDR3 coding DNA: TGTGCCAGCAGCCTCGGGGGAATGACAGGGTACACCGGGGAGCTGTTTTTT. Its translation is CASSLGGMTGYTGELFF.

The CDR3 sequence: CATSTGTGVLDGYTF. The CDR3 DNA sequence: TGTGCCACCAGCACGGGGACAGGGGTATTAGATGGCTACACCTTC. The chain uses TRBV15 and TRBJ1-2; the match to TRBD1 covers 10 bases. This CDR3 has 15 residues. Germline lookup yields CDR1 LNHNV and CDR2 YYDKDF (reference sequence). Losses at the gene ends were 4 bases for V and 6 bases for J; bases not matched to a gene: 8.

In nucleotides, the CDR3 is TGCAGCGTTGTGGAGCGGGGGACTGAAGCTTTCTTT. Protein sequence: CSVVERGTEAFF. This sequence joins TRBV29-1 and TRBJ1-1; tentative D call: TRBD1 (5 bases). Between the trimmed V and J ends, which lost 4 bases and 5 bases, there was a span of 11 bases. Germline CDR1 is SQVTM and CDR2 is ANQGSEA. This CDR3 comprises 12 residues.

The CDR3 reads CASSLTAGAGRADTQYF. CDR3 nucleotide sequence: TGTGCCAGCAGCTTAACAGCCGGGGCGGGGCGGGCAGATACGCAGTATTTT. The chain carries TRBV7-6 and TRBJ2-3, with D possibly matching TRBD2 (6 bases). The germline V and J ends were trimmed by 2 bases and 4 bases, with 19 bases remaining between them. Germline V gene sequence: CDR1 SGHVS, CDR2 FNYEAQ. The CDR3 extends over 17 amino acids.

CDR3 in DNA: TGTGCCAGCAGGGTTAGAAAGGGGCGAAACACCATATATTTT. Its translation: CASRVRKGRNTIYF. V is TRBV6-5 and J is TRBJ1-3, with D possibly TRBD1 on 5 matching bases. Per the germline V gene, CDR1 is MNHEY and CDR2 is SVGAGI. V was pared by 6 bases and J by 5 bases, with 14 bases between. The CDR3 loop spans 14 amino acids.

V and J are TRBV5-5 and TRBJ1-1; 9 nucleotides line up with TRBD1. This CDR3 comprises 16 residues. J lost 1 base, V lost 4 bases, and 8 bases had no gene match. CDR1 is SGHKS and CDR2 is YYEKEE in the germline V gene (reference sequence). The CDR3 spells CASSLWDRVANTEAFF. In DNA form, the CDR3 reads TGTGCCAGCAGCCTCTGGGACAGGGTGGCGAACACTGAAGCTTTCTTT.

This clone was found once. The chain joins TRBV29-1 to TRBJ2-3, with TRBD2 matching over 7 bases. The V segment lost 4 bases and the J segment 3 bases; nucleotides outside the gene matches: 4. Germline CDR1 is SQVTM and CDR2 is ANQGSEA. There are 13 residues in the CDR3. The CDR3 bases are TGCAGCGTTGGACGGGGGGAGACAGATACGCAGTATTTT. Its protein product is CSVGRGETDTQYF.

CDR3 amino acids: CASSLGLENNEQFF. CDR3 nucleotides: TGCGCCAGCAGCTTGGGACTAGAGAACAATGAGCAGTTCTTC. The V and J genes are TRBV5-1 and TRBJ2-1; D may be TRBD2 (6 bases). This CDR3 has 14 residues. Trimming removed 0 bases from V and 5 bases from J, with 9 bases in between. The V gene's germline CDR1 is SGHRS and CDR2 YFSETQ.

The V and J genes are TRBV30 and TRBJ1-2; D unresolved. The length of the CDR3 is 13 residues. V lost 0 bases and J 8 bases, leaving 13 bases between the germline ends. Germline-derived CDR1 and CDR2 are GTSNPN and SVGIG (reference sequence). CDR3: CAWSVGGRLGYTF. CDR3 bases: TGTGCCTGGAGTGTTGGCGGCAGATTGGGCTACACCTTC.

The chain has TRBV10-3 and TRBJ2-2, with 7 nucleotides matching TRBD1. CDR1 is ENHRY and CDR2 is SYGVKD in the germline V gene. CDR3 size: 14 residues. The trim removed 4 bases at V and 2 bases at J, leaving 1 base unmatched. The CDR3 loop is CAISGQGNTGELFF. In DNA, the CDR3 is TGTGCCATCAGTGGACAGGGTAACACCGGGGAGCTGTTTTTT.

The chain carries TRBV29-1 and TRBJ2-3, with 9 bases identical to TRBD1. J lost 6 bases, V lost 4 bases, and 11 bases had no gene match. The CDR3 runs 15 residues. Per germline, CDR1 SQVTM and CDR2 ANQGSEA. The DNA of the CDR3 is TGCAGCGTTGGCGAAGGACAGGGGCTGACGGATACGCAGTATTTT. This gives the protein CSVGEGQGLTDTQYF.

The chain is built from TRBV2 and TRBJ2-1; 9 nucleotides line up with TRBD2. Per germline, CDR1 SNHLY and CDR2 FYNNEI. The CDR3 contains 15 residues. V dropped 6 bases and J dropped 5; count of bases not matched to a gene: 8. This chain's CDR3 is CASRGVASGDNEQFF. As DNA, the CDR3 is TGTGCCAGCAGGGGGGTGGCTAGCGGGGACAATGAGCAGTTCTTC.

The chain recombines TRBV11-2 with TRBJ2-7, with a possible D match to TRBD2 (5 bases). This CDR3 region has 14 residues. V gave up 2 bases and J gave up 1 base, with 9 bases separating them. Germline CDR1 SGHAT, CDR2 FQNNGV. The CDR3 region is CASSLLEASYEQYF. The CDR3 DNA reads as TGTGCCAGCAGCTTATTGGAGGCGTCCTACGAGCAGTACTTC.